This passage covers 3 T cell receptor beta chains from one sample sequenced in a study of cytomegalovirus exposure and HLA in healthy donors. PCR used 60 Vbeta primers and 13 Jbeta primers. Assay: immunoSEQ multiplex PCR; the TCRdb copy retains only in-frame clones and omits some. The profile shows 150,000 to 200,000 clones, approximately 82% of them singletons. The material sequenced was PBMCs. The receptors shown here come from a woman aged 40 to 50 in good health and CMV-seropositive.

The chain couples TRBV4-1 to TRBJ1-1, with no clear D. Germline loops: CDR1 MGHRA, CDR2 YSYEKL. This CDR3 comprises 14 residues. The V and J ends lost 2 bases and 0 bases respectively, with 7 bases between them. CDR3: CASSQWSVNTEAFF. Written as DNA, the CDR3 is TGCGCCAGCAGCCAATGGAGTGTGAACACTGAAGCTTTCTTT.

This chain joins TRBV7-8 and TRBJ2-5, with a tentative D call TRBD2 (5 bases). The germline V and J ends were trimmed by 3 bases and 11 bases, with 10 bases remaining between them. In germline, CDR1 is SGHVS, CDR2 FQNEAQ. The CDR3 loop spans 11 amino acids. The CDR3 loop reads CASSLSREQYF. In nucleotides, the CDR3 is TGTGCCAGCAGCTTGTCGAGGGAGCAGTACTTC.

V and J are TRBV5-5 and TRBJ1-1, with TRBD1 as a possible D gene (6 bases). Germline-derived CDR1 and CDR2 are SGHKS and YYEKEE (reference sequence). The length of the CDR3 is 17 residues. With 0 bases removed from V and 7 bases from J, the gap between germline ends came to 22 bases. CDR3 protein: CASSLAVGGVGQNEAFF. In nucleotides, the CDR3 is TGTGCCAGCAGCTTGGCTGTAGGGGGAGTGGGTCAAAATGAAGCTTTCTTT.